The 17 T cell receptor beta chains given below trace back to one sample, sequenced in a study of identical twins. TCRdb fed the 5' RACE reads into MiXCR, producing one record per CDR3 protein. The sample includes around 1.7 million distinct CDR3 sequences, around 29% of them seen just once. The sequenced sample was cord blood. Receptors were obtained from a newborn girl in good health.

This clonotype was detected a few times. The V gene is TRBV5-1, the J gene TRBJ2-3; weak D call: TRBD2 (5 bases). Trimming stripped 0 bases from V and 7 bases from J, with 15 bases between. The germline gives CDR1 SGHRS, CDR2 YFSETQ. The CDR3 spans 15 residues. CDR3 sequence: CASSLAARAVNTQYF. The CDR3 nucleotides read TGCGCCAGCAGCTTGGCCGCGAGGGCGGTGAATACGCAGTATTTT.

In its sample, this clonotype was seen a few times. The chain recombines TRBV10-1 with TRBJ2-3, with 10 positions matching TRBD2. This CDR3 contains 14 residues. CDR1 is WNHNN, CDR2 SYGVQD, per germline (reference sequence). V was pared by 7 bases and J by 5 bases, with 6 bases of the junction left unmatched. The CDR3 region is CASKGSGGKDTQYF. The CDR3 region has the DNA TGCGCCAGCAAGGGTAGCGGGGGGAAAGATACGCAGTATTTT.

This clonotype was recorded a few times. V is TRBV12-3 or TRBV12-4 and J is TRBJ1-5; D gene ambiguous. CDR3 length: 15 amino acids. Trimming took off 3 bases at V and 0 bases at J, with 9 bases between the two ends. CDR3 in DNA: TGTGCCAGCAGTTTGTACGGGATTAGCAATCAGCCCCAGCATTTT. Protein: CASSLYGISNQPQHF.

This clonotype turned up a few times. The V gene is TRBV20-1, the J gene TRBJ2-1; 10 nucleotides align to TRBD2. This CDR3 is built from 14 residues. Looked up from germline, CDR1 is DFQATT and CDR2 is SNEGSKA (reference sequence). Germline trimming cut 6 bases from V and 3 bases from J; bases unmatched to any gene: 5. In DNA form, the CDR3 reads TGCAGTGCCGAGGGACTAGCGCACTACAATGAGCAGTTCTTC. Its protein is CSAEGLAHYNEQFF.

The V and J genes are TRBV4-1 and TRBJ2-1; a weak D match, TRBD1 (5 bases). This CDR3 has 14 amino acids. Germline V CDR1 and CDR2: MGHRA, YSYEKL. V lost 4 bases and J 4 bases, leaving 11 bases between the germline ends. The CDR3 sequence: CASSLQTDYNEQFF. The DNA of the CDR3 is TGCGCCAGCAGCCTACAGACAGATTACAATGAGCAGTTCTTC.

The table lists this clonotype with many counts. The chain combines TRBV6-2 or TRBV6-3 with TRBJ1-2; no firm D call. CDR3 size: 12 residues. In germline, CDR1 is MNHEY, CDR2 SVGEGT. V shed 0 bases and J shed 5 bases, with 4 bases lying between them. The CDR3 region is CASSYSEYGYTF. The CDR3 bases are TGTGCCAGCAGTTACTCGGAGTATGGCTACACCTTC.

This clonotype has just a few counts. V gene TRBV12-5 combines with J gene TRBJ2-7; tentative D call: TRBD1 (5 bases). This CDR3 contains 17 residues. Trimming took off 1 base at V and 0 bases at J, with 16 bases between the two ends. Germline-derived CDR1 and CDR2 are LGHNT and FRNRAP. The CDR3 DNA reads as TGTGCTAGTGGTTTGGCCCGCTCCGCGACAGACTCCTACGAGCAGTACTTC. Translating it yields CASGLARSATDSYEQYF.

This clonotype turned up a few times. CDR3 sequence: CASSTRNTQYF. CDR3 nucleotide sequence: TGTGCCAGCAGTACTAGAAATACGCAGTATTTT. J is TRBJ2-3 and V is TRBV12-3 or TRBV12-4; possible D gene TRBD2, 5 bases. The CDR3 is 11 residues long. Trimming removed 5 bases at V and 7 bases at J, with 7 bases between.

This clonotype was found a few times. The chain employs TRBV7-6 and TRBJ2-3; 13 positions agree with TRBD2. The CDR3 covers 18 residues. Trimming took 0 bases from V and 3 from J; bases not matched to a gene: 6. Germline V gene lookup returns CDR1 SGHVS and CDR2 FNYEAQ. CDR3 sequence (DNA): TGTGCCAGCAGCTTAGCCTCCACTAGCGGGAGGGCGACAGATACGCAGTATTTT. Translated, it gives CASSLASTSGRATDTQYF.

The sample holds many counts of this clonotype. The chain links TRBV7-2 to TRBJ2-3; 14 positions agree with TRBD2. The CDR3 contains 15 residues. Germline lookup yields CDR1 SGHTA and CDR2 FQGNSA. Trimming at V came to 4 bases and at J to 7 bases, leaving 4 bases not matched to a gene. The CDR3 sequence: CASSSGTSGSYTQYF. The CDR3 region has the DNA TGTGCCAGCAGCTCCGGGACTAGCGGGAGTTATACGCAGTATTTT.

There are a few counts of this clonotype. This sequence joins TRBV7-2 and TRBJ2-3; 7 bases line up with TRBD2. Per germline, CDR1 SGHTA and CDR2 FQGNSA. There are 15 residues in the CDR3. V lost 6 bases, J lost 0 bases, and 6 bases stayed unmatched. The CDR3 nucleotides read TGTGCCAGCAGATTATTTAGCGGGAGCACAGATACGCAGTATTTT. Protein: CASRLFSGSTDTQYF. Based on the CDR3 plus reference TRBV7-2 and TRBJ2-3, the full variable domain is GAGVSQSPSNKVTEKGKDVELRCDPISGHTALYWYRQSLGQGLEFLIYFQGNSAPDKSGLPSDRFSAERTGGSVSTLTIQRTQQEDSAVYLCASRLFSGSTDTQYFGPGTRLTVL.

This clonotype occurred a few times. The chain recombines TRBV28 with TRBJ2-2; 11 bases map to TRBD1. Germline V gene lookup returns CDR1 MDHEN and CDR2 SYDVKM. Germline trimming cut 1 base from V and 6 bases from J; bases unmatched to any gene: 4. The CDR3 has 16 amino acids. As DNA, the CDR3 is TGTGCCAGCAGTTTATTGCCGGGACAGGGGGCCGGGGAGCTGTTTTTT. It specifies CASSLLPGQGAGELFF.

With regard to this clonotype: A read error may account for a junction end that differs from germline. The gene calls are TRBV28 and TRBJ2-1, with 12 bases matching TRBD2. Germline loops: CDR1 MDHEN, CDR2 SYDVKM. The CDR3 runs 15 residues. The CDR3 nucleotides read TGTGCCTGCAGTTCCCCTAGCGGGAGGGGGAATGAGCAGTTCTTC. It yields the protein CACSSPSGRGNEQFF.

This chain uses TRBV7-9 with TRBJ1-2, with D possibly being TRBD1 (5 bases). CDR1 is SEHNR and CDR2 is FQNEAQ in the germline V gene (reference sequence). V was cut by 5 bases and J by 0 bases, with 16 bases left in between. The CDR3 is made up of 16 amino acids. Here the CDR3 reads CASSPTEEQANYGYTF. The CDR3 nucleotides are TGTGCCAGCAGCCCCACGGAAGAACAGGCTAACTATGGCTACACCTTC.

This sequence joins TRBV28 and TRBJ1-2; 7 nucleotides agree with TRBD1. The CDR3 has 15 amino acids. Germline CDR1 reads MDHEN; CDR2 reads SYDVKM. V lost 6 bases, J lost 4 bases, and 11 bases stayed unmatched. The CDR3 DNA follows: TGTGCCAGCAGCGCGACAGGGTTGTCTCTCTATGGCTACACCTTC. Its translation: CASSATGLSLYGYTF.

This clonotype was found a few times. The chain employs TRBV6-6 and TRBJ1-2; the D gene is possibly TRBD1 (6 bases). Germline CDR1 and CDR2: MNHNY and SVGAGI (reference sequence). The V and J ends lost 0 bases and 8 bases respectively, with 10 bases between them. The CDR3 has 13 residues. CDR3 DNA: TGTGCCAGCAGTTACTCGAGGGGGGAAGGCTACACCTTC. Residues: CASSYSRGEGYTF.

This chain joins TRBV7-2 and TRBJ2-2, with 9 bases lining up with TRBD2. Looked up from germline, CDR1 is SGHTA and CDR2 is FQGNSA. The CDR3 contains 15 residues. V was pared by 5 bases and J by 14 bases, with 15 bases of the junction left unmatched. CDR3 DNA sequence: TGTGCCAGCAGCCAAACCCCTAGCGGGAACACCGCCCTGTTTTTT. Protein sequence: CASSQTPSGNTALFF.